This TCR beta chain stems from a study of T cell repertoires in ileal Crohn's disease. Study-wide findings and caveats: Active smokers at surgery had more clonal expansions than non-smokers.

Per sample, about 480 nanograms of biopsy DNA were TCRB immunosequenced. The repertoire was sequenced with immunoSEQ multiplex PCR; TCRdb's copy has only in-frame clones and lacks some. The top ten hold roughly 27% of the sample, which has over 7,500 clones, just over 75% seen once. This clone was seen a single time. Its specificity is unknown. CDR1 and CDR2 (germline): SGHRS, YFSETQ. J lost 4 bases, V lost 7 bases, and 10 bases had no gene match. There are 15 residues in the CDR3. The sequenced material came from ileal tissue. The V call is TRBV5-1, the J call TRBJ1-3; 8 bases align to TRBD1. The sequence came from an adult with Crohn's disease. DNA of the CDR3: TGCGCCAGCGGCCAAGGACAGGGCCGAGGAAACACCATATATTTT. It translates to CASGQGQGRGNTIYF.